This T cell receptor (beta chain) was documented in a study of regulatory T cells in long-lasting Graves disease. Findings and limits, study-wide: The study found persistent patients shared more public clonotypes (over 2,500) than new patients (just over 950).

Points on this clonotype: Its matching antigen is unknown.

Noted time point: persistent/refractory GD, antithyroid drugs over 5 years with positive TRAb. PBMCs provided the RNA from which the TCR library was made. Building of the TCR beta libraries involved iRepertoire HTBI primers and Arm-PCR of CDR3 regions. TCRdb called the multiplex PCR reads again in MiXCR, with one record for every CDR3 protein. The sample contains roughly 400,000 distinct CDR3 sequences, 20% to 25% of which appear only once. This specimen was peripheral blood mononuclear cells (PBMCs), taken when the disease was refractory, from a patient treated with antithyroid drugs. The origin of this receptor is a female donor with Graves disease.

CDR3 sequence reads: CATSDPLTPQGGELFF. DNA of the CDR3: TGTGCCACCAGTGATCCCCTTACACCTCAGGGCGGGGAGCTGTTTTTT. The V gene is TRBV24-1, the J gene TRBJ2-2; a possible D gene is TRBD1 (5 bases). Germline CDR1 and CDR2: KGHDR and SFDVKD. The V gene lost 3 bases and the J gene lost 7 bases, with 17 bases spanning the gap. The CDR3 totals 16 residues.